This T cell receptor (beta chain) came from a study of beta chain features in type 1 diabetes. Background on the study: Cell yields, gender and age were comparable in patients and healthy donors. General study findings and limits: Among patients, naive, central memory and Treg TCRB repertoires appeared more similar than among healthy donors.

A word on this clone: What it binds is unknown.

The CDR3 consists of 15 residues. V lost 1 base to trimming and J lost 2 bases, with 12 bases between them. Germline CDR1 and CDR2: SGHAT and FQNNGV. Investigators reverse transcribed all isolated RNA, so they sequenced expressed TCRB transcripts. Assay: immunoSEQ multiplex PCR; the TCRdb copy retains only in-frame clones and omits some. The table lists about 150,000 clones, about 10% of them singletons. The chain employs TRBV11-2 and TRBJ2-7; weak D call: TRBD1 (6 bases). The sequence came from a man aged 18 to 30 in good health. Sequenced input: naive CD4+ T cells from blood. CDR3 nucleotides: TGTGCCAGCAGCTTAGTAGTCAGGGGACCCTACGAGCAGTACTTC. Translated, it gives CASSLVVRGPYEQYF.